Presented here are 21 T cell receptor beta chains from one specimen sequenced in a study of blood T cell repertoires in COVID-19. Only in-frame clones appear in the TCRdb table, and some are missing; sequencing was by immunoSEQ multiplex PCR. The sample shows 320,000 or so clones, roughly nine tenths of them seen only once. Sequences were obtained from PBMCs or T cells enriched from blood (not recorded which). The receptors originated from a man in his 60s who had recovered from COVID-19.

J is TRBJ2-3 and V is TRBV18; D is undetermined. The CDR3 is 13 amino acids. Germline V gives CDR1 KGHSH, CDR2 LQKENI. V dropped 4 bases and J dropped 5 bases, with 10 bases sitting between them. The DNA of the CDR3 is TGTGCCAGCTCACAACCGAGGAGAGATACGCAGTATTTT. This translates into CASSQPRRDTQYF.

This clone showed up just a few times. V is TRBV10-3 and J is TRBJ2-2, with 7 nucleotides matching TRBD1. Trimming removed 6 bases from V and 1 base from J; junction bases left unmatched: 8. This CDR3 comprises 16 residues. Germline CDR1 is ENHRY and CDR2 is SYGVKD. The CDR3 coding sequence is TGTGCCATCAGCCAAACGACAGGGCAGAACACCGGGGAGCTGTTTTTT. It codes for CAISQTTGQNTGELFF.

V and J are TRBV10-3 and TRBJ2-7; 9 nucleotides line up with TRBD1. The CDR3 length is 15 residues. Germline V lookup: CDR1 ENHRY, CDR2 SYGVKD. After removal of 6 bases from V and 4 bases from J, the junction contained 10 bases not matched to a gene. The CDR3 here is CAISVPGDREYEQYF. CDR3 nucleotides: TGTGCCATCAGCGTACCAGGGGACAGGGAATACGAGCAGTACTTC.

This chain uses TRBV3-1 (or the pseudogene TRBV3-2) with TRBJ2-5, with TRBD2 identical over 7 bases. The J segment lost 1 base and the V segment lost 1 base, leaving 3 bases of the junction unmatched. Germline CDR1 is LGHDT and CDR2 is YNNKEL (reference sequence). CDR3 length: 15 amino acids. As DNA, the CDR3 is TGTGCCAGCAGCCAAGCCGGGACTACCCAAGAGACCCAGTACTTC. Protein sequence: CASSQAGTTQETQYF.

This clone was recorded once. This chain uses TRBV28 with TRBJ2-1; 11 bases agree with TRBD1. This CDR3 spans 17 amino acids. The germline CDR1 and CDR2 sequences are MDHEN and SYDVKM. J lost 4 bases, V lost 6 bases, and 11 bases had no gene match. The CDR3 sequence is CASRPGQGGFVYNEQFF. The CDR3 region has the DNA TGTGCCAGCAGGCCGGGACAGGGGGGTTTTGTTTACAATGAGCAGTTCTTC.

This clone was observed a few times. The V gene is TRBV10-3, the J gene TRBJ2-7; 9 nucleotides match TRBD1. With 7 bases clipped from V and 5 bases from J, the junction kept 9 bases outside the gene matches. Germline CDR1 reads ENHRY; CDR2 reads SYGVKD. The CDR3 extends over 14 amino acids. The chain's CDR3 is CAIKYGTGTNEQYF. The CDR3 bases are TGTGCCATCAAGTATGGGACAGGGACCAACGAGCAGTACTTC.

The chain links TRBV28 to TRBJ2-3; D is ambiguous. The CDR3 runs to 10 residues. Trimming cost V 5 bases and J 6 bases, with 3 bases left between them. The germline gives CDR1 MDHEN, CDR2 SYDVKM. The chain's CDR3 is CASSPDTQYF. CDR3 nucleotides: TGTGCCAGCAGTCCTGATACGCAGTATTTT.

This chain connects TRBV5-1 to TRBJ2-2; no clear D. Germline values: CDR1 SGHRS, CDR2 YFSETQ. V lost 4 bases, J lost 5 bases, and 15 bases lay in between. The CDR3 runs to 15 residues. CDR3: CASSLGDFTTGELFF. The DNA for the CDR3 is TGCGCCAGCAGCCTCGGCGACTTCACTACCGGGGAGCTGTTTTTT.

This sequence joins TRBV4-1 and TRBJ2-3, with TRBD2 identical over 8 bases. The CDR3 covers 19 residues. V was clipped by 0 bases and J by 4 bases; unmatched bases: 15. Germline CDR1 and CDR2: MGHRA and YSYEKL. The CDR3 nucleotides are TGCGCCAGCAGCCAAGATGGTTCTACTAGCGGCAAGAGGGCAGATACGCAGTATTTT. As protein: CASSQDGSTSGKRADTQYF.

The chain uses TRBV12-3 or TRBV12-4 and TRBJ2-7; weak D call: TRBD2 (5 bases). This CDR3 comprises 13 residues. V was trimmed by 4 bases and J by 6 bases, leaving 13 bases between them. CDR3 protein: CASSSGGALEQYF. As DNA, the CDR3 is TGTGCCAGCAGTTCCGGAGGAGCGCTCGAGCAGTACTTC.

V usage is TRBV11-2 and J usage is TRBJ2-3; a weak D match, TRBD2 (6 bases). The CDR3 contains 12 residues. In germline, CDR1 is SGHAT, CDR2 FQNNGV. V lost 7 bases, J lost 6 bases, and 11 bases lay in between. The CDR3 sequence is CASTPAGDTQYF. Here the CDR3 DNA reads TGTGCCAGCACGCCCGCGGGGGATACGCAGTATTTT.

This chain links TRBV6-5 with TRBJ2-2; weak D call: TRBD2 (5 bases). Trimming removed 7 bases from V and 5 bases from J, with 11 bases in between. The germline gives CDR1 MNHEY, CDR2 SVGAGI. The CDR3 has 13 residues. CDR3 protein: CASTRRRTGELFF. CDR3 coding DNA: TGTGCCAGCACTCGAAGGAGGACCGGGGAGCTGTTTTTT.

This clone was seen just once. The chain is built from TRBV5-6 and TRBJ1-2, with 7 bases matching TRBD1. Germline V lookup: CDR1 SGHDT, CDR2 YYEEEE. With V trimmed by 4 bases and J by 3 bases, 6 bases remained unmatched. This CDR3 spans 14 amino acids. The CDR3 DNA follows: TGTGCCAGCAGCCCACTTGACAGGGACTATGGCTACACCTTC. Translation: CASSPLDRDYGYTF. The full variable domain, with the rest looked up from reference TRBV5-6 and TRBJ1-2, is DAGVTQSPTHLIKTRGQQVTLRCSPKSGHDTVSWYQQALGQGPQFIFQYYEEEERQRGNFPDRFSGHQFPNYSSELNVNALLLGDSALYLCASSPLDRDYGYTFGSGTRLTVV.

This clone occurred once. This chain links TRBV6-5 with TRBJ2-7, with D perhaps matching TRBD1 (5 bases). CDR1 and CDR2 from the germline V gene are MNHEY and SVGAGI. The CDR3 runs to 15 residues. Trimming removed 5 bases at V and 2 bases at J, with 16 bases between. DNA of the CDR3: TGTGCCAGCAGTCAACAGGCTACCTACCCCTACGAGCAGTACTTC. Its protein is CASSQQATYPYEQYF.

This clone was seen a handful of times. The genes are TRBV25-1 and TRBJ1-2; D is uncertain. CDR1 and CDR2 (germline): MGHDK, SYGVNS. V lost 3 bases to trimming and J lost 3 bases, with 2 bases between them. The length of the CDR3 is 11 residues. CDR3: CASSDDYGYTF. The CDR3 region has the DNA TGTGCCAGCAGTGACGACTATGGCTACACCTTC.

The chain has TRBV7-9 and TRBJ2-1, with 7 bases that match TRBD2. With 2 bases clipped from V and 7 bases from J, the junction kept 8 bases outside the gene matches. The CDR3 totals 15 residues. Germline V gene lookup returns CDR1 SEHNR and CDR2 FQNEAQ (reference sequence). The DNA of the CDR3 is TGTGCCAGCAGCTTAAATAGCGGGTTGCAGAATGAGCAGTTCTTC. It specifies CASSLNSGLQNEQFF. The variable domain in full, completed from reference TRBV7-9 and TRBJ2-1, reads DTGVSQNPRHKITKRGQNVTFRCDPISEHNRLYWYRQTLGQGPEFLTYFQNEAQLEKSRLLSDRFSAERPKGSFSTLEIQRTEQGDSAMYLCASSLNSGLQNEQFFGPGTRLTVL.

The V call is TRBV4-1, the J call TRBJ2-1; 10 positions agree with TRBD2. CDR3 length: 15 residues. Germline loops: CDR1 MGHRA, CDR2 YSYEKL. Germline trimming cut 4 bases from V and 4 bases from J; bases unmatched to any gene: 4. The CDR3 DNA is TGCGCCAGCAGCCCCGGACTAGCGGAATACAATGAGCAGTTCTTC. Amino acid sequence: CASSPGLAEYNEQFF.

CDR3 residues: CASSPGEQVGYTF. In nucleotides, the CDR3 is TGTGCCAGCTCACCAGGAGAACAGGTTGGCTACACCTTC. V usage is TRBV18 and J usage is TRBJ1-2, with D possibly being TRBD1 (5 bases). Trimming took off 2 bases at V and 7 bases at J, with 11 bases between the two ends. Germline assignment: CDR1 KGHSH and CDR2 LQKENI. The CDR3 totals 13 residues.

Regarding this clone: At the DNA level, this CDR3 is encoded by other sequences in the same sample as well. V usage is TRBV5-4 and J usage is TRBJ1-2, with TRBD1 matching over 10 bases. The CDR3 consists of 14 residues. The germline CDR1 and CDR2 sequences are SGHNT and YYREEE (reference sequence). The V and J ends lost 5 bases and 4 bases, in that order; junction bases with no gene match: 5. The CDR3 protein is CASSRQGAGYGYTF. In DNA, the CDR3 is TGTGCCAGCAGTCGACAGGGGGCTGGCTATGGCTACACCTTC.

The chain uses TRBV7-6 and TRBJ2-5, with 7 positions matching TRBD2. Germline V CDR1 and CDR2: SGHVS, FNYEAQ. The ends lost 7 bases at V and 5 bases at J; junction bases unmatched: 4. The CDR3 loop spans 12 amino acids. The CDR3 reads CASNKGGETQYF. The CDR3 DNA sequence: TGTGCCAGCAACAAGGGAGGGGAGACCCAGTACTTC.

V and J are TRBV5-1 and TRBJ2-1; 11 nucleotides line up with TRBD1. V dropped 4 bases and J dropped 6; count of bases not matched to a gene: 3. This CDR3 has 14 amino acids. Germline V gene sequence: CDR1 SGHRS, CDR2 YFSETQ. The CDR3 nucleotides read TGCGCCAGCAGCGCCGGGACAGGGGGCAATGAGCAGTTCTTC. Translated: CASSAGTGGNEQFF.